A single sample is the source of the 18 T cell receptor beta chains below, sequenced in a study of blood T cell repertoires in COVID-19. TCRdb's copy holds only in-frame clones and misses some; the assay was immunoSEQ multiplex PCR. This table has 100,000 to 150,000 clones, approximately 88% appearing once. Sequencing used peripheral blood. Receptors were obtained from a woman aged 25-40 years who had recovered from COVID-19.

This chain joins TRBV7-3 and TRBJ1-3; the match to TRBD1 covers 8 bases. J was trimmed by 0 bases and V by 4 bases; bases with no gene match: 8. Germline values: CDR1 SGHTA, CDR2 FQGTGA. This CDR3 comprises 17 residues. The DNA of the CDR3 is TGTGCCAGCAGCTCCGGGACAGGAACCATCTCTGGAAACACCATATATTTT. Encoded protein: CASSSGTGTISGNTIYF.

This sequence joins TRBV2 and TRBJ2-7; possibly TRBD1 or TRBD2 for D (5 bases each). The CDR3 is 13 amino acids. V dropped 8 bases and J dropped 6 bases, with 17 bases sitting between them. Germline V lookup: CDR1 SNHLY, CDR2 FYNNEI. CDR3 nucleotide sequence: TGTGCCAGCCGAGAAGAGGGGCCCAGCGAGCAGTACTTC. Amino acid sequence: CASREEGPSEQYF.

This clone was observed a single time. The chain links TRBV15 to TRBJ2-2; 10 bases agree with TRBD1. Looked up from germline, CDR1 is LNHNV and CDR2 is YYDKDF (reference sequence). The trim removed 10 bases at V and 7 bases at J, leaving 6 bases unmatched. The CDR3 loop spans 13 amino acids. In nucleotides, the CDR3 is TGTGCCATAAGGGACAGGGGAGGCGGGGAGCTGTTTTTT. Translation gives CAIRDRGGGELFF.

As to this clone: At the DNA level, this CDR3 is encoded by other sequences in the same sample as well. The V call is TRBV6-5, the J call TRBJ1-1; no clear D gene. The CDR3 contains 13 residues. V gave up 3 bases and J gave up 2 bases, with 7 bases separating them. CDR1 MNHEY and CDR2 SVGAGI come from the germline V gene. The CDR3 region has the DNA TGTGCCAGCAGTTATCGGGGTAACACTGAAGCTTTCTTT. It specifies CASSYRGNTEAFF.

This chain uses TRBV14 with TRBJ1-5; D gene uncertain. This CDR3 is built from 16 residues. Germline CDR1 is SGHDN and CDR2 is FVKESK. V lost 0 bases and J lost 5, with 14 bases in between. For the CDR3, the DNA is TGTGCCAGCAGCCAAGAATACGGGAAGAAGGATCAGCCCCAGCATTTT. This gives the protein CASSQEYGKKDQPQHF.

The CDR3 loop is CAIGQGADEQFF. CDR3 DNA: TGTGCCATAGGACAGGGGGCTGATGAGCAGTTCTTC. The V gene is TRBV10-3, the J gene TRBJ2-1; 11 bases are a match to TRBD1. Germline values: CDR1 ENHRY, CDR2 SYGVKD. The CDR3 is made up of 12 amino acids. With 9 bases clipped from V and 8 bases from J, the junction kept 3 bases outside the gene matches.

CDR3 nucleotide sequence: TGTGCCTGGAAAAAGGGGTCCTATGGCTACACCTTC. Encoded protein: CAWKKGSYGYTF. The chain carries TRBV30 and TRBJ1-2; weak D call: TRBD1 (5 bases). V was cut by 4 bases and J by 4 bases, with 10 bases left in between. Per the germline V gene, CDR1 is GTSNPN and CDR2 is SVGIG (reference sequence). The length of the CDR3 is 12 residues.

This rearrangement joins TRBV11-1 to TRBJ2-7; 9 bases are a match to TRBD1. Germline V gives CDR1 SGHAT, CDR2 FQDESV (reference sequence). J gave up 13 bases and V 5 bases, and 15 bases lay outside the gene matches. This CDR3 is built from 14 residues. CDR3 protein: CASSAGTGSQRAYF. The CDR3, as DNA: TGTGCCAGCAGCGCCGGGACAGGGAGTCAACGAGCCTACTTC.

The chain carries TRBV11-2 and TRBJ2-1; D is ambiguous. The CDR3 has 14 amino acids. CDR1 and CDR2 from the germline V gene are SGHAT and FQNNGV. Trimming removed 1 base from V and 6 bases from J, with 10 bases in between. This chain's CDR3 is CASSLVRSPNEQFF. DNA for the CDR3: TGTGCCAGCAGCTTAGTTAGGAGTCCCAATGAGCAGTTCTTC. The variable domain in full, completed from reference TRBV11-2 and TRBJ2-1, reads EAGVAQSPRYKIIEKRQSVAFWCNPISGHATLYWYQQILGQGPKLLIQFQNNGVVDDSQLPKDRFSAERLKGVDSTLKIQPAKLEDSAVYLCASSLVRSPNEQFFGPGTRLTVL.

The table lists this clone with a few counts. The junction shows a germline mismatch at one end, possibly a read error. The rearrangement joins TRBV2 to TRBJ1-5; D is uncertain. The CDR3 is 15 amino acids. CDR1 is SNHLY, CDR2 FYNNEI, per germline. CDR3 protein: CASRAGGISSQPQHF. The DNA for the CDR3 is TGTGCCAGCAGAGCCGGAGGGATCAGCAGTCAGCCCCAGCATTTT.

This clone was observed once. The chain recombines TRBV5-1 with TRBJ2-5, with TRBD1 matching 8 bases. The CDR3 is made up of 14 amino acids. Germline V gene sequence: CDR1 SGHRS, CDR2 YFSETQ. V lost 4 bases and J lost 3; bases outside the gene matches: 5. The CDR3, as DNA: TGCGCCAGCAGCGACCGGACAGGGAAAGAGACCCAGTACTTC. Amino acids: CASSDRTGKETQYF.

This CDR3 reads CASSPLETGTSGRRYQETQYF. In DNA, the CDR3 is TGCGCCAGCAGCCCGCTCGAAACCGGGACTAGCGGGAGGCGGTACCAAGAGACCCAGTACTTC. The V gene is TRBV5-1, the J gene TRBJ2-5, with TRBD2 matching over 15 bases. The CDR3 runs 21 residues. Unmatched junction bases numbered 16, after V lost 4 bases and J lost 0 bases. Germline V CDR1 and CDR2: SGHRS, YFSETQ.

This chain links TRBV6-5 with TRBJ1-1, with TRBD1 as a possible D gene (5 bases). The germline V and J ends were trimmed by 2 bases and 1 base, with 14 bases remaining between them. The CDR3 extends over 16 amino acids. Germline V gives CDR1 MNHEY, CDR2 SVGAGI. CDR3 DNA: TGTGCCAGCAGTTACAGGCCAAGGGGAGGGAACACTGAAGCTTTCTTT. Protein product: CASSYRPRGGNTEAFF.

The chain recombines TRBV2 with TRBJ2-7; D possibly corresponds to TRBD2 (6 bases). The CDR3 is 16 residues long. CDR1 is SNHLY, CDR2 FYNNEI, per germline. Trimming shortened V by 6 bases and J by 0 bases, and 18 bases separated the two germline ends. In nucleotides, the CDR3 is TGTGCCAGCAGGCCTGGGGGGAATATTTTCTCCTACGAGCAGTACTTC. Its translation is CASRPGGNIFSYEQYF.

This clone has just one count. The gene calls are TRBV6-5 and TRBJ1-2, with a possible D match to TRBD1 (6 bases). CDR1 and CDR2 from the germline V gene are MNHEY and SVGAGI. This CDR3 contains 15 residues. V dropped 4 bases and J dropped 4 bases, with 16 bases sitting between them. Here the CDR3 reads CASSSRPPRGYGYTF. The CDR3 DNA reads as TGTGCCAGCAGTTCCCGCCCCCCCAGGGGCTATGGCTACACCTTC.

CDR3 nucleotides: TGTGCCAGCAGCTTGATCGCAGCGTCGAATTATGGCTACACCTTC. Translated: CASSLIAASNYGYTF. The V gene is TRBV7-9, the J gene TRBJ1-2; D is ambiguous. The CDR3 sequence is 15 residues long. V lost 3 bases, J lost 5 bases, and 16 bases lay in between. Looked up from germline, CDR1 is SEHNR and CDR2 is FQNEAQ (reference sequence).

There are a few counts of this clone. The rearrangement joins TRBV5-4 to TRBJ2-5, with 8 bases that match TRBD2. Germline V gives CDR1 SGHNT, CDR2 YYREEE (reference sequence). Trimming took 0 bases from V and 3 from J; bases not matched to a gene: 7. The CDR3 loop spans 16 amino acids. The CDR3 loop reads CASSLVAGGMEETQYF. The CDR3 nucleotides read TGTGCCAGCAGCTTGGTGGCGGGGGGAATGGAAGAGACCCAGTACTTC.

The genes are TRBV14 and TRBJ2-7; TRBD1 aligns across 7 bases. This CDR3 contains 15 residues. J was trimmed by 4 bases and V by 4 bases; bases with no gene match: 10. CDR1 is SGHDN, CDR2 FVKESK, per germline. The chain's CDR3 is CASSRLGQSFYEQYF. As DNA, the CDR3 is TGTGCCAGCAGCCGATTGGGACAGAGTTTTTACGAGCAGTACTTC.